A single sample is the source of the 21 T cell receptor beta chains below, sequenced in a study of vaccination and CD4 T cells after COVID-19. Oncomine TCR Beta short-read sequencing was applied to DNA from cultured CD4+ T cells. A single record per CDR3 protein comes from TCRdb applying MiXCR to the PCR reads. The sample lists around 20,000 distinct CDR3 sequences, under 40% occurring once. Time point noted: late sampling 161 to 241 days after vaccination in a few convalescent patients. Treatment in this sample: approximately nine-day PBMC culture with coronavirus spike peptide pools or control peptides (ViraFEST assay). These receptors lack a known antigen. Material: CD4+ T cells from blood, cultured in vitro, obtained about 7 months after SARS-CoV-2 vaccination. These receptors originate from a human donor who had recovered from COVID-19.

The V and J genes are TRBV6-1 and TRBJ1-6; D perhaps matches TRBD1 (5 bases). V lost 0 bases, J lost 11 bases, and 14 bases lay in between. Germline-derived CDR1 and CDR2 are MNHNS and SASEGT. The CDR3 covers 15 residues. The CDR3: CASSEAGGRQAPLHF. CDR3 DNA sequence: TGTGCCAGCAGTGAAGCGGGGGGACGCCAGGCACCCCTCCACTTT.

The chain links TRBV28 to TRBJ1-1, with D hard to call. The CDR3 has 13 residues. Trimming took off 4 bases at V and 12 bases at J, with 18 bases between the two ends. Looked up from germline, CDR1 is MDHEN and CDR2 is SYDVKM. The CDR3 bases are TGTGCCAGCAGTTCCGAAACACGGTTCGGGACTTTCTTT. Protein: CASSSETRFGTFF.

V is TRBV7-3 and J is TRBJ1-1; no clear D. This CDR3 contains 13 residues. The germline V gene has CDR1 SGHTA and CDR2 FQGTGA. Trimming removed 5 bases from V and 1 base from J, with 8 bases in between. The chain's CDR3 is CASSPRPNTEAFF. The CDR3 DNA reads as TGTGCCAGCAGCCCCCGACCGAACACTGAAGCTTTCTTT.

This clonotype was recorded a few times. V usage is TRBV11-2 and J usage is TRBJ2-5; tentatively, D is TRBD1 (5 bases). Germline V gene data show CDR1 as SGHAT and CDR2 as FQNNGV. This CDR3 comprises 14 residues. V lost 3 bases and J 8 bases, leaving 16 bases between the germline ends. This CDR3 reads CASSLTAGRVTQYF. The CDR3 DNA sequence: TGTGCCAGCAGCTTGACGGCAGGGCGCGTTACCCAGTACTTC. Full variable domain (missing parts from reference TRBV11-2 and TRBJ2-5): EAGVAQSPRYKIIEKRQSVAFWCNPISGHATLYWYQQILGQGPKLLIQFQNNGVVDDSQLPKDRFSAERLKGVDSTLKIQPAKLEDSAVYLCASSLTAGRVTQYFGPGTRLLVL.

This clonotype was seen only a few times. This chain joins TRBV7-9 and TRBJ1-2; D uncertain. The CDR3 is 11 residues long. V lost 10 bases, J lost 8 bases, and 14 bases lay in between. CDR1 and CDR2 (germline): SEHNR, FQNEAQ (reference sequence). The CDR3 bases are TGTGCCATCCAACTCAAAGGAGGCTACACCTTC. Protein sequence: CAIQLKGGYTF.

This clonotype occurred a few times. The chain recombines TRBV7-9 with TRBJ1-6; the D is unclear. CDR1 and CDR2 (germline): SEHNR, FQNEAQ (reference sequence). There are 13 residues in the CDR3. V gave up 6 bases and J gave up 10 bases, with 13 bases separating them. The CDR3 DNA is TGTGCCAGCAGTGCGGGAGAATGGTCACCCCTCCACTTT. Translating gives CASSAGEWSPLHF.

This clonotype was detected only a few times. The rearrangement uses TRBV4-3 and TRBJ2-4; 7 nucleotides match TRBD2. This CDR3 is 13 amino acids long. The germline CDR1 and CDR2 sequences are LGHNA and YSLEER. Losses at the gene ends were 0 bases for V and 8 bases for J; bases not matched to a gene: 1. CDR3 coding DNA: TGCGCCAGCAGCCAAGATGGGGGGGACATTCAGTACTTC. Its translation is CASSQDGGDIQYF.

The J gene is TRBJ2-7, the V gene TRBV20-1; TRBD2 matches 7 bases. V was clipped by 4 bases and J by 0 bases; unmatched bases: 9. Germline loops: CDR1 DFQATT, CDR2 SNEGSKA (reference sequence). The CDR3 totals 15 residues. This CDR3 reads CSAIKTSESSYEQYF. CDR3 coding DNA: TGCAGTGCTATTAAAACTAGCGAGAGCTCCTACGAGCAGTACTTC.

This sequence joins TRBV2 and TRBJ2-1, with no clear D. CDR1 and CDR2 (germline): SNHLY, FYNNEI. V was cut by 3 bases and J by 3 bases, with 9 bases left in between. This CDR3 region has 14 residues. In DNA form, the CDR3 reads TGTGCCAGCAGTGAGTCAACTGGCTACAATGAGCAGTTCTTC. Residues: CASSESTGYNEQFF.

The DNA for the CDR3 is TGCAGTGCAACACAGGGCAGAGGCTACACCTTC. Its translation: CSATQGRGYTF. V usage is TRBV20-1 and J usage is TRBJ1-2, with a possible D match to TRBD1 (6 bases). The germline V and J ends were trimmed by 6 bases and 8 bases, with 13 bases remaining between them. Germline values: CDR1 DFQATT, CDR2 SNEGSKA (reference sequence). CDR3 length equals 11 residues.

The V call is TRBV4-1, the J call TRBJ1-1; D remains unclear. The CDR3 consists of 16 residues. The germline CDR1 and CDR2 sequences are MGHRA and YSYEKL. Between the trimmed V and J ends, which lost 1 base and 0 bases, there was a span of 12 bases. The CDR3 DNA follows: TGCGCCAGCAGCCAAGGGTCTGCAGGTATGAACACTGAAGCTTTCTTT. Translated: CASSQGSAGMNTEAFF.

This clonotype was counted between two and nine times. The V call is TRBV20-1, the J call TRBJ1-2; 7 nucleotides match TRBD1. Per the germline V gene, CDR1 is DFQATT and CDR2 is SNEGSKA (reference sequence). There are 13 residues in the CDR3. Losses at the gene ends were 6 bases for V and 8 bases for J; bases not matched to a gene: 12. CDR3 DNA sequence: TGCAGTGCCGAAAAACAGGGGCTCGGCGGCTACACCTTC. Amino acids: CSAEKQGLGGYTF.

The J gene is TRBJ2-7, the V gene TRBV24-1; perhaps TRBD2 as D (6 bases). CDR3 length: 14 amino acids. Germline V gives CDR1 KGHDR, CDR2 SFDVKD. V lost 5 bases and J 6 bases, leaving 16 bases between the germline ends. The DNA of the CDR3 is TGTGCCACCAGTGCTGGGCAGGGACTGGGCGAGCAGTACTTC. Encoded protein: CATSAGQGLGEQYF.

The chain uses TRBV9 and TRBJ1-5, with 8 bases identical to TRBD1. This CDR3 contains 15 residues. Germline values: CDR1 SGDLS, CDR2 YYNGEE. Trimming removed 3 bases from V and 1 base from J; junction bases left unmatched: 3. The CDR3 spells CASSAGGNSNQPQHF. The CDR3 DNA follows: TGTGCCAGCAGCGCAGGGGGCAACAGCAATCAGCCCCAGCATTTT.

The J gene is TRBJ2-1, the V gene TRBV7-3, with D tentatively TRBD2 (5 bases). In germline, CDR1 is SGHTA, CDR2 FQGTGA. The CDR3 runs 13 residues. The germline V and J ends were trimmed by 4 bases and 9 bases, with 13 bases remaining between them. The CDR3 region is CASSYGLSTEQFF. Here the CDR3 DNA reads TGTGCCAGCAGCTACGGACTTTCGACTGAGCAGTTCTTC.

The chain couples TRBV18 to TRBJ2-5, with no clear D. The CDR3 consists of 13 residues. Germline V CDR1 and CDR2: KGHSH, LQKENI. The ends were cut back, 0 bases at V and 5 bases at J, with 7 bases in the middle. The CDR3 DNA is TGTGCCAGCTCACCACCGGGTAGTGAGACCCAGTACTTC. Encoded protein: CASSPPGSETQYF.

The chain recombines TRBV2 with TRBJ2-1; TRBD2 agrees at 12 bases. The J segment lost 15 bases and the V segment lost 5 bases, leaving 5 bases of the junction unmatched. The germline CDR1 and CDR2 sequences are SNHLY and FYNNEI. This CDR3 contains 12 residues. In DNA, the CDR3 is TGTGCCAGCAGTACTAGCGGGGGGCCGGCGTTCTTC. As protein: CASSTSGGPAFF.

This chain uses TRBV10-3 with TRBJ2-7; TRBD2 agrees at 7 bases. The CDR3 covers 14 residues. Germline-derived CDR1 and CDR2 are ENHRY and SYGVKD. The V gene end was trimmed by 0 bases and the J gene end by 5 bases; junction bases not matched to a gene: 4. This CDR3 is CAISESPGGHEQYF. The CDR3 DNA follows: TGTGCCATCAGTGAGTCACCGGGAGGCCACGAGCAGTACTTC.

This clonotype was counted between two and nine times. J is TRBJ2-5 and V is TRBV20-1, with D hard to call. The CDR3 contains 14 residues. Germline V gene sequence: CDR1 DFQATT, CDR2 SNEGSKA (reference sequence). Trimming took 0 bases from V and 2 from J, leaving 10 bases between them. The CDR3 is CSARDLSLQETQYF. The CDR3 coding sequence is TGCAGTGCTAGAGATCTCAGTTTACAAGAGACCCAGTACTTC.

This CDR3 is CASRLVSGNTIYF. For the CDR3, the DNA is TGTGCGTCAAGGCTGGTCTCTGGAAACACCATATATTTT. V gene TRBV19 combines with J gene TRBJ1-3, with D hard to call. The CDR3 is 13 amino acids. Germline V gives CDR1 LNHDA, CDR2 SQIVND (reference sequence).

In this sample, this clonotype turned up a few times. CDR3 sequence reads: CSARDLISYTQYF. In nucleotides, the CDR3 is TGCAGTGCTAGAGATCTAATTAGCTATACGCAGTATTTT. The chain recombines TRBV20-1 with TRBJ2-3; D unclear. Looked up from germline, CDR1 is DFQATT and CDR2 is SNEGSKA (reference sequence). The CDR3 consists of 13 residues. The V gene lost 0 bases and the J gene lost 7 bases, with 11 bases spanning the gap.